A single T cell receptor beta chain is shown here with its context. What it recognizes is unknown. These data are taken from a study of STAT5B mutations in CD4+ large granular lymphocyte leukemia. Notes on the study in general: CD4-sorted patient repertoires seemed more clonal than healthy CD4+ repertoires. No patients shared main leukemic clonotypes, though around 24% appeared at low frequency elsewhere. 8/27 top patient clones versus 2/35 control clones were TRBV06-family.

Profiled with immunoSEQ multiplex PCR; TCRdb holds only in-frame clones, not every one. The repertoire has about 46,000 clones, 65% to 85% of them found once; the top ten carry 0.35%. Trimming took off 0 bases at V and 1 base at J, with 10 bases between the two ends. The CDR3 length is 16 residues. CDR1 and CDR2 (germline): SGDLS, YYNGEE. Healthy controls were blood donor buffy coats. This TCR was sampled from a human donor in good health. The chain couples TRBV9 to TRBJ2-2, with D possibly matching TRBD1 (5 bases). The material sequenced was CD4+ T cells from blood buffy coats. CDR3 in DNA: TGTGCCAGCAGCGTAGCAGGCACAGGGAACACCGGGGAGCTGTTTTTT. Amino acids: CASSVAGTGNTGELFF.